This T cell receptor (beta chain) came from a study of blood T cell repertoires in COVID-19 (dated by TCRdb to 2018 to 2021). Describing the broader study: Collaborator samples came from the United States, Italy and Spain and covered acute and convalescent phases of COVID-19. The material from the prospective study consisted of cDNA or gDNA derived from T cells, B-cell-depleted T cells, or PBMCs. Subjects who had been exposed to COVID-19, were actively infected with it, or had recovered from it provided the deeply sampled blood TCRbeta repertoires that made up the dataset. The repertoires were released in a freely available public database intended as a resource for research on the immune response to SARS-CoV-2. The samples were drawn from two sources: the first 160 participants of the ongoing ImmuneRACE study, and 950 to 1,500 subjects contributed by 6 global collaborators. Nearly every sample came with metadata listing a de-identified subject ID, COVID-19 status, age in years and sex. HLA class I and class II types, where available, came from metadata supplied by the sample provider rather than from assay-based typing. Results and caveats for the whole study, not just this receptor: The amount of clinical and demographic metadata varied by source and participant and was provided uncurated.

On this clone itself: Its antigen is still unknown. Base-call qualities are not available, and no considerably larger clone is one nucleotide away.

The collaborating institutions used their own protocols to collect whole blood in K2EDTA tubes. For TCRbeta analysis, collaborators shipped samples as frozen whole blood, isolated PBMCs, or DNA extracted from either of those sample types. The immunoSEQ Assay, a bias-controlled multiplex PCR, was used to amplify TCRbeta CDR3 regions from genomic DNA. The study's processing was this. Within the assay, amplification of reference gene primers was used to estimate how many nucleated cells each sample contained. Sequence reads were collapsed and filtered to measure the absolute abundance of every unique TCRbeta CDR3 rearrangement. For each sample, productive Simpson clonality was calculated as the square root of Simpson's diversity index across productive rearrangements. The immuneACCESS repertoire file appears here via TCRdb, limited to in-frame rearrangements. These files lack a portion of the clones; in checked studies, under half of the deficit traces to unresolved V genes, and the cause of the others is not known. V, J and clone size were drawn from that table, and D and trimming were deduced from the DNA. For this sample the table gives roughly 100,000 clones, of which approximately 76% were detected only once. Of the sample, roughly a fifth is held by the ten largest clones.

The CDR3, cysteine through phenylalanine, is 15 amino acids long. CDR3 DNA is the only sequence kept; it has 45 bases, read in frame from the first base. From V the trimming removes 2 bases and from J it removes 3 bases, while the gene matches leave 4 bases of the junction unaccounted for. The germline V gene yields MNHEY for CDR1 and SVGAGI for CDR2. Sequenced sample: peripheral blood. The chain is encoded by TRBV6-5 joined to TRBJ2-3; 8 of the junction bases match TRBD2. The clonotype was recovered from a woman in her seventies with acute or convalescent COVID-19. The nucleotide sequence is TGTGCCAGCAGTTACGGACTAGCAATAACAGATACGCAGTATTTT. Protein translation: CASSYGLAITDTQYF.